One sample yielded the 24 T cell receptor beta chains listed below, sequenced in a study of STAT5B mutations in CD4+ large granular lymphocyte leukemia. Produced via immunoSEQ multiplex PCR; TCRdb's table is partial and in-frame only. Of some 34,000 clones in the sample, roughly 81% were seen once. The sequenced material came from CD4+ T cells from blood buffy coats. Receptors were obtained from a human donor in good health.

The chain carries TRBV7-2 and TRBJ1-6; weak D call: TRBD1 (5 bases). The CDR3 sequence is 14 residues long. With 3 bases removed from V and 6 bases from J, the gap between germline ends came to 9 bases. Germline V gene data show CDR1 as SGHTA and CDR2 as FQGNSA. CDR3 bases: TGTGCCAGCAGCTTTGGGGGGTCTAATTCACCCCTCCACTTT. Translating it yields CASSFGGSNSPLHF. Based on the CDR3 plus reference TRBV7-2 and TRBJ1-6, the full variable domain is GAGVSQSPSNKVTEKGKDVELRCDPISGHTALYWYRQSLGQGLEFLIYFQGNSAPDKSGLPSDRFSAERTGGSVSTLTIQRTQQEDSAVYLCASSFGGSNSPLHFGNGTRLTVT.

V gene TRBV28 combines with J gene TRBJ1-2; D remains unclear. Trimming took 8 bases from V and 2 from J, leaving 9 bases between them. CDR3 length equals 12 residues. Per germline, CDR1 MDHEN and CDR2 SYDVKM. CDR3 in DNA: TGTGCCAGCTTACGGGAAAACTATGGCTACACCTTC. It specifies CASLRENYGYTF.

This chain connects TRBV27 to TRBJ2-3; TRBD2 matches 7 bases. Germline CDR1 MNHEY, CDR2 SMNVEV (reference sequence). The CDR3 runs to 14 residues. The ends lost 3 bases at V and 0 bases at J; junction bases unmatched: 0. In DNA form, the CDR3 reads TGTGCCAGCAGTTTTAGCGGGAGCACAGATACGCAGTATTTT. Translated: CASSFSGSTDTQYF.

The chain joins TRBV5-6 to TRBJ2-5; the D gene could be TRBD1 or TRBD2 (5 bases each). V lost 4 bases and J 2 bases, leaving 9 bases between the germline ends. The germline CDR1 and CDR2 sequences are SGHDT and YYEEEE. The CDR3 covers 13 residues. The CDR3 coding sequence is TGTGCCAGCAGCAAGGGACGTCAAGAGACCCAGTACTTC. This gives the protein CASSKGRQETQYF.

For the CDR3, the DNA is TGTGCCAGCAGCTCCCCCGGGCTAGCGGTATCCTACGAGCAGTACTTC. Its translation is CASSSPGLAVSYEQYF. This chain uses TRBV7-9 with TRBJ2-5; 7 nucleotides match TRBD2. The last part of the DNA fits TRBJ2-7 better; the J call may be wrong. This CDR3 comprises 16 residues. The germline V gene encodes CDR1 SEHNR and CDR2 FQNEAQ (reference sequence).

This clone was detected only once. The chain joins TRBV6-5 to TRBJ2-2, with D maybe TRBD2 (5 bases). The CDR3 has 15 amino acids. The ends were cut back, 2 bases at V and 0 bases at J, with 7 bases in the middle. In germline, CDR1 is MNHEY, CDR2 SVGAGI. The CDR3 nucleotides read TGTGCCAGCAGTTACGCGGGTACGAACACCGGGGAGCTGTTTTTT. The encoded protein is CASSYAGTNTGELFF.

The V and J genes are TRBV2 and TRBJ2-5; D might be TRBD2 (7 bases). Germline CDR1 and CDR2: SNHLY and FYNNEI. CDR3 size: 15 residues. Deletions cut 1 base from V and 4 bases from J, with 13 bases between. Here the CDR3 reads CASSEGGGGSETQYF. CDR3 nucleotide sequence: TGTGCCAGCAGTGAAGGGGGAGGGGGGTCAGAGACCCAGTACTTC.

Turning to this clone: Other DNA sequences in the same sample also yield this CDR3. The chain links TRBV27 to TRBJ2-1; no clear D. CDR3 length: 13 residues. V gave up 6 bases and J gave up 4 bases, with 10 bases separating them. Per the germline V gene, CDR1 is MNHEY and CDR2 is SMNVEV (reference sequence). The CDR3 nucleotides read TGTGCCAGCAGCTCGGACCCATACAATGAGCAGTTCTTC. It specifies CASSSDPYNEQFF.

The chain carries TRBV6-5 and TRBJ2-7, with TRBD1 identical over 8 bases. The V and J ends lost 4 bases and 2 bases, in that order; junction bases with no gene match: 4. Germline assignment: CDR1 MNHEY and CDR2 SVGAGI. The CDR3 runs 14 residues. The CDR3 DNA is TGTGCCAGCAGTTCGACAGGGGATACCTACGAGCAGTACTTC. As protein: CASSSTGDTYEQYF.

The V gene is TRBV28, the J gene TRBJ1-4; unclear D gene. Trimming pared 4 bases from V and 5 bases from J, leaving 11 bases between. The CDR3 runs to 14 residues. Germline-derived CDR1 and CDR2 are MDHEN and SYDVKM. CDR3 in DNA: TGTGCCAGCAGTTCATTGGCCATGAATGAAAAACTGTTTTTT. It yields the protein CASSSLAMNEKLFF.

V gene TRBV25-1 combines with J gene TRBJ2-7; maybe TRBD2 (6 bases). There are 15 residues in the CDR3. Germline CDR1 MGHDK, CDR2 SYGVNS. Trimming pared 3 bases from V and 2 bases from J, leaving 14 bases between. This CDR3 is CASSDFGTGAYEQYF. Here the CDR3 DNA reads TGTGCCAGCAGTGATTTCGGGACTGGGGCCTACGAGCAGTACTTC.

CDR3 coding DNA: TGTGCCAGCAATGGGGAGGTGAACACTGAAGCTTTCTTT. Protein: CASNGEVNTEAFF. The chain couples TRBV2 to TRBJ1-1, with D unclear. The CDR3 is 13 amino acids. Trimming stripped 7 bases from V and 0 bases from J, with 9 bases between. Per germline, CDR1 SNHLY and CDR2 FYNNEI. Full variable domain (missing parts from reference TRBV2 and TRBJ1-1): EPEVTQTPSHQVTQMGQEVILRCVPISNHLYFYWYRQILGQKVEFLVSFYNNEISEKSEIFDDQFSVERPDGSNFTLKIRSTKLEDSAMYFCASNGEVNTEAFFGQGTRLTVV.

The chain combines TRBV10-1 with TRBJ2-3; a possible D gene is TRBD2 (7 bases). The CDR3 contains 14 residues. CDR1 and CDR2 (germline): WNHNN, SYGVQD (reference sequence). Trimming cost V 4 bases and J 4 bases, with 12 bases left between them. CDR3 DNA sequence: TGCGCCAGCAGTGCGGGGGGCTTGGCAGATACGCAGTATTTT. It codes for CASSAGGLADTQYF.

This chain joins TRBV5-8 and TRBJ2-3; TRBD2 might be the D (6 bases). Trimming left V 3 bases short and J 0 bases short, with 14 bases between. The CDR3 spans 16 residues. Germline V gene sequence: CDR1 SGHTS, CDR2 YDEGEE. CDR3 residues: CASSSRLGASTDTQYF. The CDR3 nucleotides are TGTGCCAGCAGCTCCCGACTAGGTGCTAGCACAGATACGCAGTATTTT.

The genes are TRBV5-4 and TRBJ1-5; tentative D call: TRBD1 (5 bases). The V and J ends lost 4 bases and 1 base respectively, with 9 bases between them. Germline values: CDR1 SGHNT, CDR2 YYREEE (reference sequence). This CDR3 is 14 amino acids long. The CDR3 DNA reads TGTGCCAGCAGCATCAGGGAAAGCAATCAGCCCCAGCATTTT. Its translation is CASSIRESNQPQHF.

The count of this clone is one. Written as DNA, the CDR3 is TGCGCCAGCACCCCGGGTGGGGCCAACGTCCTGACTTTC. Encoded protein: CASTPGGANVLTF. This chain connects TRBV5-1 to TRBJ2-6; D ambiguous. Germline V gene lookup returns CDR1 SGHRS and CDR2 YFSETQ. Between the trimmed V and J ends, which lost 6 bases and 3 bases, there was a span of 7 bases. This CDR3 has 13 amino acids.

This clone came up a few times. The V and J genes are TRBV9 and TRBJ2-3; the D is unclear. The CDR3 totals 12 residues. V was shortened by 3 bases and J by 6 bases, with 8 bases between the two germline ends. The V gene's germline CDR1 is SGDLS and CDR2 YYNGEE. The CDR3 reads CASSALVDTQYF. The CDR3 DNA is TGTGCCAGCAGCGCCCTAGTTGATACGCAGTATTTT.

The CDR3 coding sequence is TGTGCCACCAGCAGAGGGACAGGGGACTACGAGCAGTACTTC. It yields the protein CATSRGTGDYEQYF. The chain has TRBV15 and TRBJ2-7; 9 positions match TRBD1. In germline, CDR1 is LNHNV, CDR2 YYDKDF (reference sequence). This CDR3 is built from 14 residues. V shed 1 base and J 3 bases; nucleotides not matched to a gene: 1. The variable domain in full, with the rest retrieved from reference TRBV15 and TRBJ2-7, is DAMVIQNPRYQVTQFGKPVTLSCSQTLNHNVMYWYQQKSSQAPKLLFHYYDKDFNNEADTPDNFQSRRPNTSFCFLDIRSPGLGDTAMYLCATSRGTGDYEQYFGPGTRLTVT.

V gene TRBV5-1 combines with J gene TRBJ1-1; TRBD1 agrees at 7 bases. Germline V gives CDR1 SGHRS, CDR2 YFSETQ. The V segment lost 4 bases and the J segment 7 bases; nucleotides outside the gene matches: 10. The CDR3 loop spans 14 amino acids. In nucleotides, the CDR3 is TGCGCCAGCAGCCTGAGGGCGGGGGACAGTGAAGCTTTCTTT. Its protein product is CASSLRAGDSEAFF.

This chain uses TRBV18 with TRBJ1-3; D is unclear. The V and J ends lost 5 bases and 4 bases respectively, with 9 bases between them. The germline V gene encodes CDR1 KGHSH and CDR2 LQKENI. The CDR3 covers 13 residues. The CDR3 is CASSSDGGNTIYF. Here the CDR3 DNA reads TGTGCCAGCTCATCGGACGGCGGAAACACCATATATTTT.

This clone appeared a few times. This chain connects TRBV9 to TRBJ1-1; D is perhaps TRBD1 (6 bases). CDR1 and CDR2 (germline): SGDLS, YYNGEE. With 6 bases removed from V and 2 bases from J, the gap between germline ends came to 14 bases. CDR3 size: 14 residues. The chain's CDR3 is CASTKGQRNTEAFF. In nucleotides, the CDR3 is TGTGCCAGCACCAAAGGACAGCGTAACACTGAAGCTTTCTTT. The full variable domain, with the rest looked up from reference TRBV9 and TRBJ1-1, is DSGVTQTPKHLITATGQRVTLRCSPRSGDLSVYWYQQSLDQGLQFLIQYYNGEERAKGNILERFSAQQFPDLHSELNLSSLELGDSALYFCASTKGQRNTEAFFGQGTRLTVV.

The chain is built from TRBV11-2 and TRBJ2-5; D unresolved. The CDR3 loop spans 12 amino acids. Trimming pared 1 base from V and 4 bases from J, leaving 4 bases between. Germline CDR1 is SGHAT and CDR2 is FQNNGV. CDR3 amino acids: CASSLARETQYF. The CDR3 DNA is TGTGCCAGCAGCTTAGCTAGAGAGACCCAGTACTTC.

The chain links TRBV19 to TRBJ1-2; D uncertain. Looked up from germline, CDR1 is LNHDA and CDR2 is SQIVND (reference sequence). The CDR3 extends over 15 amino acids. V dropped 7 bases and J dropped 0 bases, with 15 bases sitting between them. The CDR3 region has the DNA TGTGCCAGTACTTCACCGACACTTACTAACTATGGCTACACCTTC. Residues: CASTSPTLTNYGYTF.

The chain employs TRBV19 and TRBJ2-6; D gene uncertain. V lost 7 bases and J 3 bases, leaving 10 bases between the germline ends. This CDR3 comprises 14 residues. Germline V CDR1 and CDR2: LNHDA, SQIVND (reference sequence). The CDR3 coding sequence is TGTGCCAGTACCCGGGCTGGTGGGGCCAACGTCCTGACTTTC. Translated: CASTRAGGANVLTF. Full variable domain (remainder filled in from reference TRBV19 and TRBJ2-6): DGGITQSPKYLFRKEGQNVTLSCEQNLNHDAMYWYRQDPGQGLRLIYYSQIVNDFQKGDIAEGYSVSREKKESFPLTVTSAQKNPTAFYLCASTRAGGANVLTFGAGSRLTVL.